The 32 T cell receptor beta chains below were found in one sample sequenced in a study of technical replicates of blood from a few donors. TCRdb's copy holds only in-frame clones and misses some; the assay was immunoSEQ multiplex PCR. The data show about 88,000 clones, 85% to 95% seen once. The sequencing input was T cells isolated from PBMCs. The receptors originated from a human donor in good health.

This chain joins TRBV27 and TRBJ2-3; D may be TRBD2 (6 bases). Germline CDR1 is MNHEY and CDR2 is SMNVEV (reference sequence). The CDR3 loop spans 16 amino acids. V lost 5 bases to trimming and J lost 4 bases, with 19 bases between them. The CDR3 protein is CASSPLSGWGADTQYF. DNA for the CDR3: TGTGCCAGCAGTCCACTCAGCGGGTGGGGCGCAGATACGCAGTATTTT.

The chain recombines TRBV11-2 with TRBJ2-2, with 7 bases fitting TRBD2. The V gene end was trimmed by 3 bases and the J gene end by 3 bases; junction bases not matched to a gene: 7. Germline CDR1 and CDR2: SGHAT and FQNNGV. There are 16 residues in the CDR3. CDR3 amino acids: CASSFPGGYDTGELFF. The CDR3 coding sequence is TGTGCCAGCAGCTTCCCCGGGGGGTACGACACCGGGGAGCTGTTTTTT. Filled out from reference TRBV11-2 and TRBJ2-2, the complete variable domain reads EAGVAQSPRYKIIEKRQSVAFWCNPISGHATLYWYQQILGQGPKLLIQFQNNGVVDDSQLPKDRFSAERLKGVDSTLKIQPAKLEDSAVYLCASSFPGGYDTGELFFGEGSRLTVL.

The chain links TRBV5-1 to TRBJ2-5, with 7 nucleotides matching TRBD2. The CDR3 covers 14 residues. Losses at the gene ends were 1 base for V and 5 bases for J; bases not matched to a gene: 5. Per the germline V gene, CDR1 is SGHRS and CDR2 is YFSETQ. This CDR3 is CASSLSAGVETQYF. DNA for the CDR3: TGCGCCAGCAGCTTGAGCGCGGGGGTGGAGACCCAGTACTTC.

CDR3 sequence (DNA): TGTGCTAGTGGTTTGGGACAGGGCTACAATGAGCAGTTCTTC. Its protein is CASGLGQGYNEQFF. The chain carries TRBV12-5 and TRBJ2-1, with 7 bases that match TRBD1. V was pared by 1 base and J by 3 bases, with 0 bases of the junction left unmatched. This CDR3 spans 14 amino acids. Germline CDR1 reads LGHNT; CDR2 reads FRNRAP.

The chain uses TRBV19 and TRBJ2-6, with 7 bases aligning to TRBD1. Trimming removed 1 base from V and 4 bases from J; junction bases left unmatched: 10. The CDR3 covers 18 residues. Looked up from germline, CDR1 is LNHDA and CDR2 is SQIVND (reference sequence). The CDR3 DNA reads as TGTGCCAGTAGTATAGCTCTAGGGGGCGCGAGAGGGGCCAACGTCCTGACTTTC. Residues: CASSIALGGARGANVLTF. Using reference TRBV19 and TRBJ2-6 for the parts outside the CDR3, the full variable domain is DGGITQSPKYLFRKEGQNVTLSCEQNLNHDAMYWYRQDPGQGLRLIYYSQIVNDFQKGDIAEGYSVSREKKESFPLTVTSAQKNPTAFYLCASSIALGGARGANVLTFGAGSRLTVL.

This sequence joins TRBV19 and TRBJ2-1, with 7 bases that match TRBD2. J lost 4 bases, V lost 1 base, and 7 bases had no gene match. CDR3 size: 16 residues. In germline, CDR1 is LNHDA, CDR2 SQIVND (reference sequence). The CDR3 DNA is TGTGCCAGTAGTATAGTGGGCGGGAGTACTTACAATGAGCAGTTCTTC. It specifies CASSIVGGSTYNEQFF.

The chain carries TRBV18 and TRBJ1-2; no definite D call. CDR1 is KGHSH and CDR2 is LQKENI in the germline V gene. V was shortened by 3 bases and J by 3 bases, with 8 bases between the two germline ends. This CDR3 is 13 amino acids long. The CDR3 protein is CASSPAGHYGYTF. CDR3 nucleotides: TGTGCCAGCTCACCGGCAGGCCACTATGGCTACACCTTC.

The chain is built from TRBV7-3 and TRBJ2-5; the D gene is possibly TRBD2 (7 bases). Trimming stripped 5 bases from V and 5 bases from J, with 18 bases between. The CDR3 is made up of 15 amino acids. CDR1 and CDR2 (germline): SGHTA, FQGTGA. The DNA for the CDR3 is TGTGCCAGCAGCCAACTCGGGGGGCTCGCGGAGACCCAGTACTTC. Protein: CASSQLGGLAETQYF.

This clone is a singleton in its sample. V usage is TRBV5-1 and J usage is TRBJ2-3, with 10 bases aligning to TRBD2. This CDR3 has 16 amino acids. Germline assignment: CDR1 SGHRS and CDR2 YFSETQ. The V gene end was trimmed by 5 bases and the J gene end by 0 bases; junction bases not matched to a gene: 6. CDR3 coding DNA: TGCGCCAGCAGAACCAGCGGGAGGGGGAGCACAGATACGCAGTATTTT. Its protein product is CASRTSGRGSTDTQYF.

The chain couples TRBV18 to TRBJ1-1, with TRBD1 matching over 9 bases. Losses at the gene ends were 3 bases for V and 8 bases for J; bases not matched to a gene: 4. The CDR3 length is 13 residues. Per the germline V gene, CDR1 is KGHSH and CDR2 is LQKENI. The CDR3: CASSPGQGSEAFF. CDR3 nucleotides: TGTGCCAGCTCACCCGGACAGGGGAGCGAAGCTTTCTTT. The whole variable domain, filled in from reference TRBV18 and TRBJ1-1, reads NAGVMQNPRHLVRRRGQEARLRCSPMKGHSHVYWYRQLPEEGLKFMVYLQKENIIDESGMPKERFSAEFPKEGPSILRIQQVVRGDSAAYFCASSPGQGSEAFFGQGTRLTVV.

CDR3 protein: CASSPREGHNEQFF. The CDR3, as DNA: TGTGCCAGCAGTCCCAGGGAGGGACACAATGAGCAGTTCTTC. V is TRBV27 and J is TRBJ2-1; the match to TRBD2 covers 7 bases. V lost 5 bases and J lost 5; bases outside the gene matches: 6. CDR1 MNHEY and CDR2 SMNVEV come from the germline V gene (reference sequence). CDR3 length: 14 amino acids.

The rearrangement links TRBV2 to TRBJ2-1; 8 nucleotides agree with TRBD2. V lost 6 bases, J lost 3 bases, and 7 bases stayed unmatched. Looked up from germline, CDR1 is SNHLY and CDR2 is FYNNEI. The CDR3 loop spans 15 amino acids. The CDR3 is CASSGPSGGYNEQFF. In DNA, the CDR3 is TGTGCCAGCAGCGGGCCCAGCGGGGGCTACAATGAGCAGTTCTTC.

CDR3 in DNA: TGTGCCAGCAGCCAAGAGGGTGACAGGGGAAAAGGGGAGCAGTTCTTC. Amino acids: CASSQEGDRGKGEQFF. V is TRBV7-8 and J is TRBJ2-1; TRBD1 matches 8 bases. CDR3 length: 16 residues. V dropped 5 bases and J dropped 10; count of bases not matched to a gene: 16. Germline V CDR1 and CDR2: SGHVS, FQNEAQ. Full variable domain (remainder filled in from reference TRBV7-8 and TRBJ2-1): GAGVSQSPRYKVAKRGQDVALRCDPISGHVSLFWYQQALGQGPEFLTYFQNEAQLDKSGLPSDRFFAERPEGSVSTLKIQRTQQEDSAVYLCASSQEGDRGKGEQFFGPGTRLTVL.

The genes are TRBV29-1 and TRBJ1-5; D may be TRBD1 (5 bases). CDR1 SQVTM and CDR2 ANQGSEA come from the germline V gene. This CDR3 contains 16 residues. V was shortened by 6 bases and J by 1 base, with 19 bases between the two germline ends. CDR3 in DNA: TGCAGCGTCGCAGGGATTGTCGGGGGGAGCAATCAGCCCCAGCATTTT. Its translation is CSVAGIVGGSNQPQHF. Complete variable domain (other parts from reference TRBV29-1 and TRBJ1-5): SAVISQKPSRDICQRGTSLTIQCQVDSQVTMMFWYRQQPGQSLTLIATANQGSEATYESGFVIDKFPISRPNLTFSTLTVSNMSPEDSSIYLCSVAGIVGGSNQPQHFGDGTRLSIL.

This clone appeared a single time. This chain uses TRBV7-8 with TRBJ1-1; a possible D gene is TRBD1 (6 bases). The CDR3 extends over 14 amino acids. Trimming shortened V by 5 bases and J by 3 bases, and 13 bases separated the two germline ends. Germline CDR1 SGHVS, CDR2 FQNEAQ. CDR3 coding DNA: TGTGCCAGCAGCACACAGGGAGTGGACACTGAAGCTTTCTTT. Translation: CASSTQGVDTEAFF.

The chain has TRBV18 and TRBJ2-3; D is possibly TRBD2 (5 bases). The length of the CDR3 is 15 residues. The germline V gene encodes CDR1 KGHSH and CDR2 LQKENI. The germline V and J ends were trimmed by 2 bases and 0 bases, with 9 bases remaining between them. In nucleotides, the CDR3 is TGTGCCAGCTCACCATCACGCGGGAGCACAGATACGCAGTATTTT. Translation: CASSPSRGSTDTQYF.

The chain employs TRBV4-1 and TRBJ2-7, with D perhaps TRBD2 (6 bases). There are 19 residues in the CDR3. CDR1 and CDR2 from the germline V gene are MGHRA and YSYEKL. Trimming took off 1 base at V and 2 bases at J, with 24 bases between the two ends. The CDR3 DNA reads TGCGCCAGCAGCCAAGTTCTGCCTGGCACTGGGGGGACCACCTACGAGCAGTACTTC. Its translation: CASSQVLPGTGGTTYEQYF.

The chain couples TRBV19 to TRBJ1-5; 10 positions match TRBD1. CDR1 and CDR2 (germline): LNHDA, SQIVND (reference sequence). Trimming cost V 1 base and J 7 bases; bases outside gene matches: 10. This CDR3 spans 17 amino acids. The CDR3, as DNA: TGTGCCAGTAGTATAGGGGACAGGGGCGAATACTCGCAGCCCCAGCATTTT. Protein sequence: CASSIGDRGEYSQPQHF.

J is TRBJ1-2 and V is TRBV21-1; TRBD1 is the table's D call, not checked against the DNA. TRBV21-1 is a documented pseudogene. This CDR3 is 17 amino acids long. The CDR3 DNA reads as TGTGCCAGCAGCAAAGTCTCCCCGGGACAAGGCAACTATGGCTACACCTTC. Its protein product is CASSKVSPGQGNYGYTF.

The V and J genes are TRBV28 and TRBJ1-2; 9 bases agree with TRBD1. There are 16 residues in the CDR3. With V trimmed by 3 bases and J by 5 bases, 10 bases remained unmatched. CDR1 and CDR2 (germline): MDHEN, SYDVKM. In nucleotides, the CDR3 is TGTGCCAGCAGTTTCGCCGGGACAGGGAAGAGGTATGGCTACACCTTC. It specifies CASSFAGTGKRYGYTF.

V gene TRBV6-1 combines with J gene TRBJ1-6; 11 bases fit TRBD1. The ends lost 4 bases at V and 9 bases at J; junction bases unmatched: 5. This CDR3 comprises 15 residues. Germline CDR1 MNHNS, CDR2 SASEGT. The CDR3 nucleotides read TGTGCCAGCAGTGCCACCGGGACAGGGGGTTCACCCCTCCACTTT. It codes for CASSATGTGGSPLHF.

The chain links TRBV9 to TRBJ1-4; TRBD1 matches 11 bases. CDR3 length: 16 amino acids. CDR1 and CDR2 from the germline V gene are SGDLS and YYNGEE. The J segment lost 7 bases and the V segment lost 2 bases, leaving 7 bases of the junction unmatched. The CDR3 sequence is CASSVTGTGGFEKLFF. CDR3 sequence (DNA): TGTGCCAGCAGCGTGACCGGGACAGGGGGTTTTGAAAAACTGTTTTTT.

V gene TRBV10-3 combines with J gene TRBJ1-2, with D maybe TRBD1 (6 bases). Germline lookup yields CDR1 ENHRY and CDR2 SYGVKD. The CDR3 is 13 amino acids. The V end lost 11 bases, the J end lost 4 bases, and 17 bases lay between the germline ends. The CDR3 sequence is CALQGGEGYGYTF. For the CDR3, the DNA is TGTGCCTTACAGGGAGGGGAAGGCTATGGCTACACCTTC.

This chain connects TRBV4-1 to TRBJ2-2; D remains unclear. Germline V gene data show CDR1 as MGHRA and CDR2 as YSYEKL. V gave up 3 bases and J gave up 7 bases, with 18 bases separating them. The CDR3 consists of 16 residues. The CDR3 DNA is TGCGCCAGCAGCCAGGGTCGACACACCGTCGACGGGGAGCTGTTTTTT. It codes for CASSQGRHTVDGELFF.

The CDR3 reads CASSYSPTSEGTQYF. In DNA form, the CDR3 reads TGTGCCAGCAGTTACTCACCGACTAGCGAGGGGACCCAGTACTTC. The chain joins TRBV6-5 to TRBJ2-5, with 8 positions matching TRBD2. The CDR3 consists of 15 residues. V gave up 0 bases and J gave up 7 bases; unmatched junction bases: 7. Germline V gene sequence: CDR1 MNHEY, CDR2 SVGAGI.

This clone was observed a single time. This chain links TRBV6-5 with TRBJ2-2; a possible D gene is TRBD2 (6 bases). V gave up 4 bases and J gave up 8 bases, with 11 bases separating them. The germline V gene has CDR1 MNHEY and CDR2 SVGAGI. The CDR3 runs to 13 residues. This CDR3 reads CASSLEGNGELFF. The CDR3, as DNA: TGTGCCAGCAGTTTGGAGGGAAATGGGGAGCTGTTTTTT.

V usage is TRBV13 and J usage is TRBJ1-2; D is possibly TRBD1 (5 bases). V was pared by 2 bases and J by 7 bases, with 17 bases between. This CDR3 has 15 residues. The V gene's germline CDR1 is PRHDT and CDR2 FYEKMQ (reference sequence). The CDR3 bases are TGTGCCAGCAGCTTATACGGGGACTCGAGGTCTGGCTACACCTTC. Amino acids: CASSLYGDSRSGYTF.

The chain is built from TRBV4-1 and TRBJ1-1; the match to TRBD1 covers 9 bases. The CDR3 loop spans 13 amino acids. In germline, CDR1 is MGHRA, CDR2 YSYEKL. V shed 2 bases, J shed 7 bases, and the junction held 2 bases outside the gene matches. In DNA form, the CDR3 reads TGCGCCAGCAGCCAAAGACAGGGGGATGAAGCTTTCTTT. It encodes CASSQRQGDEAFF.

This chain links TRBV6-1 with TRBJ2-1; 7 bases map to TRBD2. This CDR3 spans 15 amino acids. Germline lookup yields CDR1 MNHNS and CDR2 SASEGT. The V segment lost 4 bases and the J segment 2 bases; nucleotides outside the gene matches: 5. The CDR3 coding sequence is TGTGCCAGCAGTGTTTCCAGCGGGACCTACAATGAGCAGTTCTTC. Its translation is CASSVSSGTYNEQFF.

This sequence joins TRBV23-1 and TRBJ1-5; TRBD1 matches 8 bases. TRBV23-1 is filed as an ORF, its function uncertain. V gave up 0 bases and J gave up 0 bases; unmatched junction bases: 25. CDR3 length: 24 residues. The CDR3 DNA is TGCGCCAGCAGTCAATCGGTTCCAGGACAGGGTATGGCTAAACCCGTTTATAGCAATCAGCCCCAGCATTTT. This sequence encodes CASSQSVPGQGMAKPVYSNQPQHF.

V is TRBV5-1 and J is TRBJ2-7, with 8 bases matching TRBD1. This CDR3 contains 15 residues. Germline-derived CDR1 and CDR2 are SGHRS and YFSETQ. Trimming took 5 bases from V and 4 from J; bases not matched to a gene: 11. The CDR3 protein is CASRLVTGAMYEQYF. The CDR3 nucleotides read TGCGCCAGCAGGTTAGTGACAGGGGCCATGTACGAGCAGTACTTC.

This chain joins TRBV13 and TRBJ1-3; D remains ambiguous. V lost 5 bases and J lost 6, with 5 bases in between. Germline CDR1 is PRHDT and CDR2 is FYEKMQ (reference sequence). The CDR3 runs to 11 residues. CDR3 coding DNA: TGTGCCAGCAGCATAATAAACACCATATATTTT. Translating it yields CASSIINTIYF.